This passage covers 10 T cell receptor beta chains from one sample sequenced in a study of early T cells in non-severe SARS-CoV-2 infection. TCRdb re-called the 5' RACE reads with MiXCR, one entry per CDR3 protein. The table shows about 60,000 distinct CDR3 sequences, with about 13% occurring only once. Sequenced material: whole blood. The receptors originated from an adult who was a healthcare worker with PCR-confirmed SARS-CoV-2 infection or an uninfected control (not recorded which).

This clonotype was recorded many times. V and J are TRBV4-1 and TRBJ2-5, with unresolved D. CDR3 size: 15 residues. Per germline, CDR1 MGHRA and CDR2 YSYEKL. V was clipped by 1 base and J by 5 bases, with 14 bases between them. The CDR3 is CASSQGVRSGETQYF. The DNA of the CDR3 is TGCGCCAGCAGCCAAGGGGTCCGGTCTGGGGAGACCCAGTACTTC.

This clonotype was detected only a few times. The chain recombines TRBV7-9 with TRBJ2-7, with 14 nucleotides matching TRBD2. The CDR3 has 16 amino acids. Unmatched junction bases numbered 9, after V lost 5 bases and J lost 6 bases. CDR1 and CDR2 from the germline V gene are SEHNR and FQNEAQ (reference sequence). In DNA form, the CDR3 reads TGTGCCAGCAGCCTAGGCTTTGGACTAGCGGGGGGCGAGCAGTACTTC. This translates into CASSLGFGLAGGEQYF.

This clonotype appeared a few times. The J gene is TRBJ2-1, the V gene TRBV7-3; D gene uncertain. The germline V gene has CDR1 SGHTA and CDR2 FQGTGA. Trimming took 5 bases from V and 0 from J, leaving 11 bases between them. The CDR3 covers 15 residues. The CDR3 reads CASSKGPYSYNEQFF. CDR3 nucleotide sequence: TGTGCCAGCAGCAAGGGTCCCTACTCCTACAATGAGCAGTTCTTC.

In this sample, this clonotype turned up many times. This sequence joins TRBV9 and TRBJ2-5; tentative D call: TRBD2 (5 bases). The CDR3 length is 15 residues. Per the germline V gene, CDR1 is SGDLS and CDR2 is YYNGEE. Trimming cost V 0 bases and J 0 bases, with 9 bases left between them. This CDR3 is CASSVGERHQETQYF. As DNA, the CDR3 is TGTGCCAGCAGCGTAGGAGAGCGGCACCAAGAGACCCAGTACTTC.

This clonotype showed up just a few times. The chain employs TRBV5-6 and TRBJ2-7; D gene ambiguous. Trimming removed 2 bases from V and 2 bases from J, with 11 bases in between. The CDR3 loop spans 14 amino acids. Germline V gene lookup returns CDR1 SGHDT and CDR2 YYEEEE. CDR3 nucleotides: TGTGCCAGCAGCTTACCCGACGGTACCTACGAGCAGTACTTC. It encodes CASSLPDGTYEQYF. Complete variable domain (other parts from reference TRBV5-6 and TRBJ2-7): DAGVTQSPTHLIKTRGQQVTLRCSPKSGHDTVSWYQQALGQGPQFIFQYYEEEERQRGNFPDRFSGHQFPNYSSELNVNALLLGDSALYLCASSLPDGTYEQYFGPGTRLTVT.

This clonotype was counted many times. This rearrangement joins TRBV7-9 to TRBJ2-5; possible D gene TRBD2, 6 bases. Trimming shortened V by 3 bases and J by 4 bases, and 12 bases separated the two germline ends. Germline values: CDR1 SEHNR, CDR2 FQNEAQ (reference sequence). This CDR3 is built from 14 residues. This chain's CDR3 is CASSFSLGGETQYF. CDR3 nucleotides: TGTGCCAGCAGCTTTTCCCTCGGGGGAGAGACCCAGTACTTC.

This clonotype was recorded many times. J is TRBJ2-7 and V is TRBV7-2; the D call may be TRBD1 or TRBD2 (5 bases each). The CDR3 loop spans 15 amino acids. Germline V gene lookup returns CDR1 SGHTA and CDR2 FQGNSA. Trimming pared 5 bases from V and 2 bases from J, leaving 16 bases between. The CDR3: CASSATGTAAYEQYF. CDR3 nucleotides: TGTGCCAGCAGCGCCACCGGGACGGCGGCCTACGAGCAGTACTTC.

The chain carries TRBV20-1 and TRBJ2-1; D not resolved. Trimming left V 0 bases short and J 9 bases short, with 21 bases between. The CDR3 loop spans 16 amino acids. Germline CDR1 is DFQATT and CDR2 is SNEGSKA (reference sequence). Here the CDR3 reads CSARDFKVRTPSEQFF. CDR3 DNA sequence: TGCAGTGCTAGAGATTTCAAAGTGAGGACCCCAAGTGAGCAGTTCTTC.

This clonotype was counted at least ten times. The chain is built from TRBV7-3 and TRBJ1-2; 9 nucleotides align to TRBD1. J gave up 7 bases and V 5 bases, and 5 bases lay outside the gene matches. Germline loops: CDR1 SGHTA, CDR2 FQGTGA. CDR3 length: 13 residues. CDR3 sequence (DNA): TGTGCCAGCAGCCCTGGACAGGGGAGTGGCTACACCTTC. Translation gives CASSPGQGSGYTF.

The gene calls are TRBV9 and TRBJ1-6; no definite D call. Germline assignment: CDR1 SGDLS and CDR2 YYNGEE. With 3 bases removed from V and 11 bases from J, the gap between germline ends came to 12 bases. This CDR3 spans 13 amino acids. The CDR3 nucleotides read TGTGCCAGCAGCGCACGTCAGCCCCCACCCCTCCACTTT. It yields the protein CASSARQPPPLHF.